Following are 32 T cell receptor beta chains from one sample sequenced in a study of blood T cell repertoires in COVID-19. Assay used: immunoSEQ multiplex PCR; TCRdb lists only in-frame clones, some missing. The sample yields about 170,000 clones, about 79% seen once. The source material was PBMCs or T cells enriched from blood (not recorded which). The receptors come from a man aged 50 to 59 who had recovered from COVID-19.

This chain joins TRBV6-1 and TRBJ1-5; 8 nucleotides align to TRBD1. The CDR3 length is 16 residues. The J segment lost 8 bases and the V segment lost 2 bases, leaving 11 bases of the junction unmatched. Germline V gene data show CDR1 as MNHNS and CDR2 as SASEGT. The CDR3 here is CASSEWARGRSEPQHF. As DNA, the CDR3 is TGTGCCAGCAGTGAATGGGCCAGGGGGCGATCGGAGCCCCAGCATTTT.

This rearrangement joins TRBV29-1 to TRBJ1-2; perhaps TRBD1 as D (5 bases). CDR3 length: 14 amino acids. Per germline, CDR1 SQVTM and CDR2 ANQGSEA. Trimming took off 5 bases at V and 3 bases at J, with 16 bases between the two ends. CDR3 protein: CSVSDRLTDYGYTF. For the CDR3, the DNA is TGCAGCGTTTCTGACCGACTGACAGACTATGGCTACACCTTC.

CDR3: CASSPQGDGYTF. The CDR3 coding sequence is TGTGCCAGCAGTCCACAGGGAGATGGCTACACCTTC. V gene TRBV6-2 or TRBV6-3 combines with J gene TRBJ1-2; the D gene is possibly TRBD1 (6 bases). Germline lookup yields CDR1 MNHEY and CDR2 SVGEGT. This CDR3 is built from 12 residues. V was pared by 5 bases and J by 6 bases, with 10 bases between.

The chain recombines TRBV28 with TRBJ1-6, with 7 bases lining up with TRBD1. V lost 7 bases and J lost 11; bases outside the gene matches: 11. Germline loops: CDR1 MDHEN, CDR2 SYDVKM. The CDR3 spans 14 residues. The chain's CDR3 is CASIPGQSGPPLHF. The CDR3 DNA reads TGTGCCAGCATCCCGGGACAGTCTGGGCCACCCCTCCACTTT.

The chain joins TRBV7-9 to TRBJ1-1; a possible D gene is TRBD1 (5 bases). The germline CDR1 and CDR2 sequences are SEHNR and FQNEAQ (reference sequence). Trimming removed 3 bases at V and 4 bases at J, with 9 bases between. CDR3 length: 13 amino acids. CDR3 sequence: CASSFPGLTEAFF. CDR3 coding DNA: TGTGCCAGCAGCTTCCCAGGGCTCACTGAAGCTTTCTTT.

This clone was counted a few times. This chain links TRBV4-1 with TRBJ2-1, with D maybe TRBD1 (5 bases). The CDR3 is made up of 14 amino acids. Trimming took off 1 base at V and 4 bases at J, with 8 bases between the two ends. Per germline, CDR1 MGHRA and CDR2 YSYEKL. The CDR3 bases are TGCGCCAGCAGCCAAGTGGGGCTGTACAATGAGCAGTTCTTC. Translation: CASSQVGLYNEQFF.

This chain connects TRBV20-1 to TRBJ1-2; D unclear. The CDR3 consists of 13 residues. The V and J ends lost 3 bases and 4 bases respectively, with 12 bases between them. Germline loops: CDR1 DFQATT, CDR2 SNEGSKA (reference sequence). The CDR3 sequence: CSASQTPSYGYTF. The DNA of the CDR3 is TGCAGTGCTAGTCAGACTCCTTCCTATGGCTACACCTTC.

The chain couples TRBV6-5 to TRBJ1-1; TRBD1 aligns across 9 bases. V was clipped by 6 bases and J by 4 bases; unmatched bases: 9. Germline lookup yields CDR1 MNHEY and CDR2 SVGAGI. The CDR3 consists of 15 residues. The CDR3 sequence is CASRSRQGEGTEAFF. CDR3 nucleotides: TGTGCCAGCAGATCTAGACAGGGGGAGGGCACTGAAGCTTTCTTT.

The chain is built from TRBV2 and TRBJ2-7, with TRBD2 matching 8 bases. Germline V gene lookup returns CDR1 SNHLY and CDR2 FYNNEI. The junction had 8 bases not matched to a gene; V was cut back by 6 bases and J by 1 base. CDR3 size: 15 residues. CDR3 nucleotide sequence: TGTGCCAGCAGCGCCCGGACTAGCCTTTCCTACGAGCAGTACTTC. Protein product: CASSARTSLSYEQYF. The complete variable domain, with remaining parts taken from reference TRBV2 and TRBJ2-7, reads EPEVTQTPSHQVTQMGQEVILRCVPISNHLYFYWYRQILGQKVEFLVSFYNNEISEKSEIFDDQFSVERPDGSNFTLKIRSTKLEDSAMYFCASSARTSLSYEQYFGPGTRLTVT.

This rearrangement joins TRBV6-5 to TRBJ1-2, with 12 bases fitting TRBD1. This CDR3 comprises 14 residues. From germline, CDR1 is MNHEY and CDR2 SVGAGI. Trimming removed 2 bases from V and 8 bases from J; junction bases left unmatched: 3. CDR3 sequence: CASSYGTGGVGYTF. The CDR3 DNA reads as TGTGCCAGCAGTTACGGGACAGGGGGCGTGGGCTACACCTTC.

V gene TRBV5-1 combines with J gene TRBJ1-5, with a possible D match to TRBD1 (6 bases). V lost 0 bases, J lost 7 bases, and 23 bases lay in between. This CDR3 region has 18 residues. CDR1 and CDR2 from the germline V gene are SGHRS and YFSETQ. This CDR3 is CASSLEESAQGASQPQHF. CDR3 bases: TGCGCCAGCAGCTTGGAGGAAAGTGCACAGGGAGCTTCCCAGCCCCAGCATTTT.

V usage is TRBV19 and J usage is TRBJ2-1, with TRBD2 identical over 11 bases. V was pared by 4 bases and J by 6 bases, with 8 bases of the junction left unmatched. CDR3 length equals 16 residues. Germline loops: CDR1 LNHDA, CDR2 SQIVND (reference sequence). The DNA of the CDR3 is TGTGCCAGTAGTAATCCTAGCGGGGGGCGGCGCAATGAGCAGTTCTTC. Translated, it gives CASSNPSGGRRNEQFF.

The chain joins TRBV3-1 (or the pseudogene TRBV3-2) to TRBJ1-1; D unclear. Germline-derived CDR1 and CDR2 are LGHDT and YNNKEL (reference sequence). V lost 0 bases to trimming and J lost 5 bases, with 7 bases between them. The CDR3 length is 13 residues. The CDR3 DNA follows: TGTGCCAGCAGCCAAGAGTCGCGGACTGAAGCTTTCTTT. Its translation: CASSQESRTEAFF.

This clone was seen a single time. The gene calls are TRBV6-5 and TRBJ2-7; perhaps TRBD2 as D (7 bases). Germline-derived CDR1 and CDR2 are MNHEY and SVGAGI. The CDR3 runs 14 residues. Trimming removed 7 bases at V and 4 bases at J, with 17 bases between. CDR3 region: CASTPAGAQYEQYF. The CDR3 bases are TGTGCCAGCACCCCCGCGGGGGCCCAATACGAGCAGTACTTC.

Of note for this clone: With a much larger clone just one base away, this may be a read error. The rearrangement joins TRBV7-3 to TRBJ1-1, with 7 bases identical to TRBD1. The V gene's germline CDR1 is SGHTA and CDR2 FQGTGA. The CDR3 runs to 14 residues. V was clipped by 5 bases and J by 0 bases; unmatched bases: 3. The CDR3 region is CASSPGQMNTEAFF. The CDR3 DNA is TGTGCCAGCAGCCCGGGACAGATGAACACTGAAGCTTTCTTT.

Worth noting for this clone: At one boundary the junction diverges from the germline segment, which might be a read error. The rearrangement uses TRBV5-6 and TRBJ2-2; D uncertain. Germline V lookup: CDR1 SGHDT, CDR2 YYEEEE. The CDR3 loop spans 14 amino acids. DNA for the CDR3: TGTGCCAGCACCTTGACATCGAACACCGGGGAGCTGTTTTTT. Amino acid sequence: CASTLTSNTGELFF.

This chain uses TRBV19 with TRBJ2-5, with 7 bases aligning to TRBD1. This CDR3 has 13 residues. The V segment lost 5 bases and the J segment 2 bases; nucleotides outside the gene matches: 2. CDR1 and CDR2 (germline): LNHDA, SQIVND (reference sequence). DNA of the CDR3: TGTGCCAGTAGTGGGACAGCACAAGAGACCCAGTACTTC. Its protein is CASSGTAQETQYF. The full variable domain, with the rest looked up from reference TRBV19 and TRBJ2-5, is DGGITQSPKYLFRKEGQNVTLSCEQNLNHDAMYWYRQDPGQGLRLIYYSQIVNDFQKGDIAEGYSVSREKKESFPLTVTSAQKNPTAFYLCASSGTAQETQYFGPGTRLLVL.

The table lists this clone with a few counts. In nucleotides, the CDR3 is TGTGCCAGCTTGACAGGGGATCGGTCTAATGAAAAACTGTTTTTT. Protein sequence: CASLTGDRSNEKLFF. V usage is TRBV18 and J usage is TRBJ1-4; 8 bases align to TRBD1. The CDR3 loop spans 15 amino acids. Germline-derived CDR1 and CDR2 are KGHSH and LQKENI. V lost 7 bases to trimming and J lost 3 bases; unmatched junction nucleotides: 7.

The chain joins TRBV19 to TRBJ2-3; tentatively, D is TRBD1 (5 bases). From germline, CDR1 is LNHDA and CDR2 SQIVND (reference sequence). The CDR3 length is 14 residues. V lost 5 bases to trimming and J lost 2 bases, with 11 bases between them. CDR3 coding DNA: TGTGCCAGTAGTGCTTCAGGGAACACAGATACGCAGTATTTT. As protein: CASSASGNTDTQYF.

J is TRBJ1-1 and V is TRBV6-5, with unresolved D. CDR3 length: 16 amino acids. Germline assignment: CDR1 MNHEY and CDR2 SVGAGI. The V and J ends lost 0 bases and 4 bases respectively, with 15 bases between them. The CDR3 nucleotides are TGTGCCAGCAGTTACTCGACATCGGGAGGTGGCACTGAAGCTTTCTTT. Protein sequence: CASSYSTSGGGTEAFF.

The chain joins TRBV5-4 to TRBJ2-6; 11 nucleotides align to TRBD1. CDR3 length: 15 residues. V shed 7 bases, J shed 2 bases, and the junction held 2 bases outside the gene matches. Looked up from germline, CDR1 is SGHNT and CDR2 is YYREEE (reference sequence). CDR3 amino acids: CASGTGGTGANVLTF. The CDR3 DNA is TGTGCCAGCGGGACAGGGGGTACTGGGGCCAACGTCCTGACTTTC.

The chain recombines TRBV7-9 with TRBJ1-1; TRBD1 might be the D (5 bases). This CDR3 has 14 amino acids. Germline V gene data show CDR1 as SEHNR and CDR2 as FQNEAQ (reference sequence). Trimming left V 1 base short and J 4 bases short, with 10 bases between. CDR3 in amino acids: CASSLEAGGTEAFF. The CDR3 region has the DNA TGTGCCAGCAGCTTAGAGGCGGGGGGCACTGAAGCTTTCTTT.

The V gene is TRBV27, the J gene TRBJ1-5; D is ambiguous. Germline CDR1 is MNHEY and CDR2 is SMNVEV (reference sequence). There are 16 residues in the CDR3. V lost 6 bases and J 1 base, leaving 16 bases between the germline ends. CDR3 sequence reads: CASSEGSTLSNQPQHF. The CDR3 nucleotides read TGTGCCAGCAGCGAGGGCAGCACTTTAAGCAATCAGCCCCAGCATTTT.

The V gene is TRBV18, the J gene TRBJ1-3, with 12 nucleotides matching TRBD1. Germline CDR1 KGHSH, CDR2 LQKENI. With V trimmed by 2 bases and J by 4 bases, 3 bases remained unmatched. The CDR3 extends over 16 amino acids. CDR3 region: CASSPGTGGIGNTIYF. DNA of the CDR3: TGTGCCAGCTCACCAGGGACAGGGGGCATCGGAAACACCATATATTTT.

The CDR3 DNA is TGTGCCAGCACACCATCCCCACTAGTCTCCGAGCAGTACTTC. Translation: CASTPSPLVSEQYF. V gene TRBV28 combines with J gene TRBJ2-7; D is possibly TRBD2 (5 bases). V was pared by 7 bases and J by 6 bases, with 19 bases between. The length of the CDR3 is 14 residues. Per the germline V gene, CDR1 is MDHEN and CDR2 is SYDVKM.

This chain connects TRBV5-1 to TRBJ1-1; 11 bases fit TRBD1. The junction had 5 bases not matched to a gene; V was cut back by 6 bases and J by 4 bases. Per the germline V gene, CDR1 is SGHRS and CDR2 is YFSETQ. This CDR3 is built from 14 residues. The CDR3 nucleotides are TGCGCCAGCACCCGGACAGGGGGCTCCACTGAAGCTTTCTTT. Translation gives CASTRTGGSTEAFF.

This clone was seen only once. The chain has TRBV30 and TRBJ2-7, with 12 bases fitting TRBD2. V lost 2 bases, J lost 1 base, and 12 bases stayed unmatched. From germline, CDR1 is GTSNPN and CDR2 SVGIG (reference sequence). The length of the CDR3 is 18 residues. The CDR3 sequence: CAWSISGLAGGPSYEQYF. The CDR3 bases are TGTGCCTGGAGTATTTCGGGGCTAGCGGGGGGGCCATCCTACGAGCAGTACTTC. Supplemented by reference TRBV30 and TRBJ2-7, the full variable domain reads SQTIHQWPATLVQPVGSPLSLECTVEGTSNPNLYWYRQAAGRGLQLLFYSVGIGQISSEVPQNLSASRPQDRQFILSSKKLLLSDSGFYLCAWSISGLAGGPSYEQYFGPGTRLTVT.

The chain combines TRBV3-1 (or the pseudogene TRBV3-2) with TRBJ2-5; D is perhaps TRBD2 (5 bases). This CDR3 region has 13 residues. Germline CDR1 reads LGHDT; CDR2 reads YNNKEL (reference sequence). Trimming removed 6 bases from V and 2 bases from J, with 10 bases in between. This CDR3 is CASRLRGQETQYF. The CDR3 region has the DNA TGTGCCAGCAGGCTACGGGGACAAGAGACCCAGTACTTC.

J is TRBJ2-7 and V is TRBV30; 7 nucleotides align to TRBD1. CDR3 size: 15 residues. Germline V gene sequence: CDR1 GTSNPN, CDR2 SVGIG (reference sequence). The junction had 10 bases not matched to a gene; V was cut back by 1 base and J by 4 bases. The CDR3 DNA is TGTGCCTGGAGTGGGAGCCAAGGGACAGCTTACGAGCAGTACTTC. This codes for CAWSGSQGTAYEQYF.

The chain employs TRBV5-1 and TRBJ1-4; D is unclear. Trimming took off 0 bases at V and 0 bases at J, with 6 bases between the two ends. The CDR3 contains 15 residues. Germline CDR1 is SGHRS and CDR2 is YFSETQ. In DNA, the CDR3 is TGCGCCAGCAGCTTGGCTTCGGCAACTAATGAAAAACTGTTTTTT. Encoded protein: CASSLASATNEKLFF.

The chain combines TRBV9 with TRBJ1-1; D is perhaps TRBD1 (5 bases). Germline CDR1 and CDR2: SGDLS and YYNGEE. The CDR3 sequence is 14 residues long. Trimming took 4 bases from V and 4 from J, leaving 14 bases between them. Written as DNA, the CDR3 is TGTGCCAGCAGCCCCCCGGGGGGGGGCACTGAAGCTTTCTTT. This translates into CASSPPGGGTEAFF.

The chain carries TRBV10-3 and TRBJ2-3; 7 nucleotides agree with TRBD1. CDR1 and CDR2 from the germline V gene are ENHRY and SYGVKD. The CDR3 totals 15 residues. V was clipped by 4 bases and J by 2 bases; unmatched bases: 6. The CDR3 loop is CAISATGRDTDTQYF. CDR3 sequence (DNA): TGTGCCATCAGTGCGACAGGGCGAGACACAGATACGCAGTATTTT.